Presented here are 11 T cell receptor beta chains from one specimen sequenced in a study of blood T cell repertoires in COVID-19. The assay was immunoSEQ multiplex PCR, and TCRdb's table has in-frame clones only and misses some. In the table there are about 220,000 clones, approximately 85% of which are singletons. Source material: peripheral blood. The receptor set was obtained from a woman in her 70s with COVID-19, enrolled during active disease.

This rearrangement joins TRBV9 to TRBJ2-7, with D maybe TRBD2 (5 bases). V lost 4 bases, J lost 3 bases, and 14 bases lay in between. Germline V gene sequence: CDR1 SGDLS, CDR2 YYNGEE. CDR3 size: 14 residues. The CDR3 DNA follows: TGTGCCAGCAGCACCCACAGCGGAATCTACGAGCAGTACTTC. Amino acids: CASSTHSGIYEQYF.

This clone has only a few counts. The chain employs TRBV19 and TRBJ1-1; D gene ambiguous. The ends were cut back, 6 bases at V and 10 bases at J, with 18 bases in the middle. The length of the CDR3 is 13 residues. The germline V gene encodes CDR1 LNHDA and CDR2 SQIVND (reference sequence). CDR3 DNA: TGTGCCAGTAGCGCTACGGGCTCCCGGGGAGCTTTCTTT. Translated, it gives CASSATGSRGAFF. Full variable domain (missing parts from reference TRBV19 and TRBJ1-1): DGGITQSPKYLFRKEGQNVTLSCEQNLNHDAMYWYRQDPGQGLRLIYYSQIVNDFQKGDIAEGYSVSREKKESFPLTVTSAQKNPTAFYLCASSATGSRGAFFGQGTRLTVV.

As regards this clone: Other nucleotide sequences in the sample specify the same CDR3. The chain recombines TRBV19 with TRBJ1-4, with no clear D. The V end lost 4 bases, the J end lost 0 bases, and 9 bases lay between the germline ends. CDR1 and CDR2 (germline): LNHDA, SQIVND (reference sequence). The CDR3 is made up of 15 amino acids. CDR3 DNA: TGTGCCAGTAGTACCCAGTCCGCAACTAATGAAAAACTGTTTTTT. Translated: CASSTQSATNEKLFF.

The chain joins TRBV27 to TRBJ2-5, with TRBD1 matching over 7 bases. The CDR3 sequence is 13 residues long. V shed 6 bases and J 3 bases; nucleotides not matched to a gene: 4. Per germline, CDR1 MNHEY and CDR2 SMNVEV (reference sequence). CDR3 in amino acids: CASSATGEETQYF. The CDR3, as DNA: TGTGCCAGCAGCGCCACAGGGGAAGAGACCCAGTACTTC.

The chain carries TRBV7-9 and TRBJ1-6; possible D gene TRBD1, 6 bases. Germline V lookup: CDR1 SEHNR, CDR2 FQNEAQ (reference sequence). The CDR3 totals 16 residues. V was shortened by 6 bases and J by 7 bases, with 19 bases between the two germline ends. The DNA of the CDR3 is TGTGCCAGCAGTTCGGACAGAGCCTATGGAAATTCACCCCTCCACTTT. It translates to CASSSDRAYGNSPLHF. Full variable domain (outside the CDR3, taken from reference TRBV7-9 and TRBJ1-6): DTGVSQNPRHKITKRGQNVTFRCDPISEHNRLYWYRQTLGQGPEFLTYFQNEAQLEKSRLLSDRFSAERPKGSFSTLEIQRTEQGDSAMYLCASSSDRAYGNSPLHFGNGTRLTVT.

The CDR3 loop is CASSVGTGGAEEQFF. The CDR3 coding sequence is TGTGCCAGCAGCGTAGGGACAGGGGGCGCAGAGGAGCAGTTCTTC. V gene TRBV9 combines with J gene TRBJ2-1; 11 nucleotides line up with TRBD1. CDR1 is SGDLS, CDR2 YYNGEE, per germline. This CDR3 region has 15 residues. J lost 10 bases, V lost 0 bases, and 6 bases had no gene match.

V and J are TRBV11-2 and TRBJ2-2; 8 positions match TRBD2. After removal of 5 bases from V and 5 bases from J, the junction contained 7 bases not matched to a gene. Germline values: CDR1 SGHAT, CDR2 FQNNGV. This CDR3 has 15 amino acids. In DNA, the CDR3 is TGTGCCAGCAGCCCTAGCGGGTCGATTACCGGGGAGCTGTTTTTT. Amino acids: CASSPSGSITGELFF.

The J gene is TRBJ2-1, the V gene TRBV5-1; 7 bases fit TRBD2. The CDR3 contains 15 residues. The junction had 4 bases not matched to a gene; V was cut back by 4 bases and J by 0 bases. The germline V gene has CDR1 SGHRS and CDR2 YFSETQ. In DNA, the CDR3 is TGCGCCAGCAGCCTACTAGCGAGCTCCTACAATGAGCAGTTCTTC. It translates to CASSLLASSYNEQFF.

The chain carries TRBV7-2 and TRBJ1-4, with D possibly matching TRBD1 (6 bases). This CDR3 is 16 amino acids long. Per the germline V gene, CDR1 is SGHTA and CDR2 is FQGNSA. V shed 7 bases and J shed 1 base, with 16 bases lying between them. The CDR3 nucleotides are TGTGCCAGCACCTTCGACAGGATGCGAACTAATGAAAAACTGTTTTTT. Translation gives CASTFDRMRTNEKLFF.

The chain recombines TRBV6-2 or TRBV6-3 with TRBJ2-3; the D gene is possibly TRBD2 (7 bases). The CDR3 spans 13 residues. Trimming removed 5 bases from V and 11 bases from J, with 17 bases in between. Per the germline V gene, CDR1 is MNHEY and CDR2 is SVGEGT. The CDR3 sequence is CASSPAREGGQYF. The CDR3 region has the DNA TGTGCCAGCAGTCCGGCGAGGGAGGGGGGGCAGTATTTT.

Here the CDR3 DNA reads TGTGCCAGTACGGACAGCTTCAATCAGCCCCAGCATTTT. As protein: CASTDSFNQPQHF. The V gene is TRBV19, the J gene TRBJ1-5, with D possibly being TRBD1 (6 bases). V shed 7 bases and J shed 3 bases, with 10 bases lying between them. Per germline, CDR1 LNHDA and CDR2 SQIVND (reference sequence). This CDR3 spans 13 amino acids. The full variable domain, rest sourced from reference TRBV19 and TRBJ1-5, is DGGITQSPKYLFRKEGQNVTLSCEQNLNHDAMYWYRQDPGQGLRLIYYSQIVNDFQKGDIAEGYSVSREKKESFPLTVTSAQKNPTAFYLCASTDSFNQPQHFGDGTRLSIL.